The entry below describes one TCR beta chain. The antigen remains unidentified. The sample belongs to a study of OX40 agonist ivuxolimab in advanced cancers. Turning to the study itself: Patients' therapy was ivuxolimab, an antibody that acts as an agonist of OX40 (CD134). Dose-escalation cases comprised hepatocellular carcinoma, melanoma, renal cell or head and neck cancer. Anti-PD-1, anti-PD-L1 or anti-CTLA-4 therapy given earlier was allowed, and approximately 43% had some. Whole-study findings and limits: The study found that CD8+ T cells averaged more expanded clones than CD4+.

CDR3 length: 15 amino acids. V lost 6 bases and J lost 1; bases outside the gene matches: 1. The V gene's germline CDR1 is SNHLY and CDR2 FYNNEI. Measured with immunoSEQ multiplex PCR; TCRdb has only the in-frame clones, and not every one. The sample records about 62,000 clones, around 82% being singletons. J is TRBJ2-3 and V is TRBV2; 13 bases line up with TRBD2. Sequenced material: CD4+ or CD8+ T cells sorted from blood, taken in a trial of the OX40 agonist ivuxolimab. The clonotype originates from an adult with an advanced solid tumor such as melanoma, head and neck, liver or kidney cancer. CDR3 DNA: TGTGCCAGCAGCGGACTAGCGGGGGGCACAGATACGCAGTATTTT. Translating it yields CASSGLAGGTDTQYF.